This T cell receptor beta chain is drawn from a study of CD8 T cells in ankylosing spondylitis. Study findings and constraints: Roughly eight highly homologous variants made up a TCR beta motif, and this motif appeared characteristic of ankylosing spondylitis blood. Significantly higher representation of disease-linked clones was reported for matched ankylosing spondylitis synovial fluid.

TCRdb re-called the 5' RACE reads with MiXCR, one entry per CDR3 protein. The sample consists of fewer than 750,000 distinct CDR3 sequences, 15% to 20% of them appearing once. This clonotype was found once. The antigen remains unidentified. The receptor was derived from a male donor with ankylosing spondylitis. Material for sequencing was blood, either unsorted or a sorted T cell fraction (not recorded which).

CDR3: CASSQDEGTSGGAKDEQFF. The CDR3 region has the DNA TGTGCCAGCAGCCAAGATGAAGGGACTAGCGGGGGGGCCAAGGATGAGCAGTTCTTC. The chain combines TRBV3-1 with TRBJ2-1, with 16 bases that match TRBD2. The CDR3 runs 19 residues. The J segment lost 8 bases and the V segment lost 0 bases, leaving 10 bases of the junction unmatched. The germline V gene encodes CDR1 LGHDT and CDR2 YNNKEL (reference sequence).